What follows are 17 T cell receptor beta chains derived from one specimen sequenced in a study of T-cell reconstitution after alpha-beta-depleted transplantation in children. This sample's TCRbeta library carried unique molecular identifier barcodes. TCRdb used MiXCR to reprocess the PCR reads, holding one entry per CDR3 protein. Among around 420,000 distinct CDR3 sequences listed, 15% to 20% were seen once. This specimen consisted of PBMCs, mostly from graft donor cells, obtained 360 days after TCRalphabeta/CD19-depleted stem cell transplant. These receptors were collected from a boy less than two years old who had a stem cell transplant for Wiskott-Aldrich syndrome, so the T cells may come from the graft donor.

This clonotype turned up a few times. The V and J genes are TRBV7-9 and TRBJ2-5, with D possibly TRBD1 on 6 matching bases. V lost 0 bases, J lost 2 bases, and 13 bases lay in between. Germline V gene data show CDR1 as SEHNR and CDR2 as FQNEAQ (reference sequence). The CDR3 runs to 16 residues. CDR3 sequence reads: CASSLADRLGQETQYF. For the CDR3, the DNA is TGTGCCAGCAGCTTAGCCGACAGGTTGGGGCAAGAGACCCAGTACTTC.

The sample holds a few counts of this clonotype. V and J are TRBV18 and TRBJ2-5; TRBD2 might be the D (6 bases). CDR1 and CDR2 (germline): KGHSH, LQKENI. Deletions cut 2 bases from V and 4 bases from J, with 14 bases between. CDR3 length: 15 amino acids. The DNA for the CDR3 is TGTGCCAGCTCACCAGTTCTAGCGAGCGGAGAGACCCAGTACTTC. This sequence encodes CASSPVLASGETQYF.

The chain uses TRBV13 and TRBJ2-4; 7 nucleotides line up with TRBD1. Looked up from germline, CDR1 is PRHDT and CDR2 is FYEKMQ (reference sequence). This CDR3 contains 14 residues. J was trimmed by 9 bases and V by 0 bases; bases with no gene match: 5. The CDR3 DNA reads as TGTGCCAGCAGCTTAGGCCCGGGACAGCTCATTCAGTACTTC. The encoded protein is CASSLGPGQLIQYF.

This clonotype has a handful of counts. The chain combines TRBV20-1 with TRBJ2-7; D gene unclear. The CDR3 extends over 11 amino acids. V lost 6 bases, J lost 2 bases, and 8 bases lay in between. Germline V gene lookup returns CDR1 DFQATT and CDR2 SNEGSKA (reference sequence). CDR3 protein: CSASGPYEQYF. The CDR3 DNA reads TGCAGTGCGTCCGGACCCTACGAGCAGTACTTC.

The genes are TRBV5-1 and TRBJ2-3; the match to TRBD1 covers 8 bases. V lost 1 base to trimming and J lost 5 bases; unmatched junction nucleotides: 9. Germline V lookup: CDR1 SGHRS, CDR2 YFSETQ. CDR3 size: 16 residues. CDR3 amino acids: CASSLKDRGGGDTQYF. The CDR3 DNA is TGCGCCAGCAGCTTGAAAGACAGGGGAGGAGGAGATACGCAGTATTTT. Together with reference TRBV5-1 and TRBJ2-3, the CDR3 gives the full variable domain: KAGVTQTPRYLIKTRGQQVTLSCSPISGHRSVSWYQQTPGQGLQFLFEYFSETQRNKGNFPGRFSGRQFSNSRSEMNVSTLELGDSALYLCASSLKDRGGGDTQYFGPGTRLTVL.

The V and J genes are TRBV10-2 and TRBJ2-3; D not resolved. This CDR3 is built from 11 residues. CDR1 and CDR2 from the germline V gene are WSHSY and SAAADI. V was pared by 8 bases and J by 2 bases, with 5 bases between. In DNA form, the CDR3 reads TGCGCCAGCGGTTACACAGATACGCAGTATTTT. Encoded protein: CASGYTDTQYF.

The CDR3, as DNA: TGTGCCACCAGCAGAGTTGCGACAGGGGACACTGAAGCTTTCTTT. Amino acid sequence: CATSRVATGDTEAFF. The rearrangement joins TRBV15 to TRBJ1-1; 8 bases match TRBD1. Germline V gene data show CDR1 as LNHNV and CDR2 as YYDKDF (reference sequence). V dropped 1 base and J dropped 3; count of bases not matched to a gene: 4. This CDR3 contains 15 residues.

This rearrangement joins TRBV10-1 to TRBJ2-3; D remains ambiguous. The V end was cut by 2 bases, the J end by 3 bases, with 6 bases between. Germline-derived CDR1 and CDR2 are WNHNN and SYGVQD (reference sequence). The CDR3 is made up of 13 amino acids. In DNA, the CDR3 is TGCGCCAGCAGTGAGGGGTTTACAGATACGCAGTATTTT. This sequence encodes CASSEGFTDTQYF.

This clonotype was detected many times. This chain connects TRBV18 to TRBJ2-2, with 7 bases identical to TRBD1. V trimming: 2 bases; J trimming: 0 bases; junction bases outside the gene matches: 9. Germline assignment: CDR1 KGHSH and CDR2 LQKENI. This CDR3 region has 18 residues. CDR3 coding DNA: TGTGCCAGCTCACCATACTCCCCTGGGACAGCGAACACCGGGGAGCTGTTTTTT. The encoded protein is CASSPYSPGTANTGELFF.

The chain carries TRBV20-1 and TRBJ2-7; the match to TRBD1 covers 7 bases. This CDR3 contains 13 residues. CDR1 and CDR2 (germline): DFQATT, SNEGSKA (reference sequence). V was clipped by 6 bases and J by 2 bases; unmatched bases: 7. CDR3 DNA sequence: TGCAGTGCAATCGACAGGGACCCCTACGAGCAGTACTTC. The encoded protein is CSAIDRDPYEQYF.

This clonotype was detected a few times. The chain recombines TRBV6-5 with TRBJ2-1, with D possibly called TRBD1 or TRBD2 (6 bases each). V gave up 4 bases and J gave up 5 bases, with 21 bases separating them. Germline V gene data show CDR1 as MNHEY and CDR2 as SVGAGI. The length of the CDR3 is 17 residues. The CDR3 DNA is TGTGCCAGCAGTTTTCTGCGGATGAGGGGGAGGCACAATGAGCAGTTCTTC. Translating it yields CASSFLRMRGRHNEQFF.

This clonotype was counted many times. J is TRBJ1-2 and V is TRBV7-9; no reliable D call. The V gene's germline CDR1 is SEHNR and CDR2 FQNEAQ (reference sequence). The CDR3 sequence is 11 residues long. Trimming took 3 bases from V and 6 from J, leaving 5 bases between them. The CDR3 reads CASSFKHGYTF. CDR3 coding DNA: TGTGCCAGCAGCTTTAAGCATGGCTACACCTTC.

CDR3 coding DNA: TGTGCCAGCAGCTCCACCCGACTAGCGGGGCACACCGGGGAGCTGTTTTTT. Residues: CASSSTRLAGHTGELFF. The V and J genes are TRBV11-2 and TRBJ2-2, with 11 bases that match TRBD2. The CDR3 sequence is 17 residues long. Per germline, CDR1 SGHAT and CDR2 FQNNGV. The V and J ends lost 4 bases and 3 bases, in that order; junction bases with no gene match: 7. Filled out from reference TRBV11-2 and TRBJ2-2, the complete variable domain reads EAGVAQSPRYKIIEKRQSVAFWCNPISGHATLYWYQQILGQGPKLLIQFQNNGVVDDSQLPKDRFSAERLKGVDSTLKIQPAKLEDSAVYLCASSSTRLAGHTGELFFGEGSRLTVL.

This clonotype appeared a few times. This chain connects TRBV6-2 or TRBV6-3 to TRBJ2-2; D unresolved. The V gene lost 6 bases and the J gene lost 3 bases, with 11 bases spanning the gap. CDR1 is MNHEY and CDR2 is SVGEGT in the germline V gene. The CDR3 has 14 amino acids. For the CDR3, the DNA is TGTGCCAGCAGCCACAATCGGTACACCGGGGAGCTGTTTTTT. It specifies CASSHNRYTGELFF.

This clonotype has more than one count but fewer than ten. The CDR3 here is CASSLTGRNSPLHF. The CDR3 bases are TGCGCCAGCAGCCTAACAGGGCGTAATTCACCCCTCCACTTT. The chain is built from TRBV4-3 and TRBJ1-6, with a possible D match to TRBD1 (6 bases). V lost 4 bases to trimming and J lost 6 bases, with 10 bases between them. Germline CDR1 and CDR2: LGHNA and YSLEER. CDR3 length: 14 amino acids.

This clonotype has just one count. This chain joins TRBV29-1 and TRBJ1-1, with D possibly matching TRBD1 (5 bases). V was trimmed by 6 bases and J by 13 bases, leaving 21 bases between them. The V gene's germline CDR1 is SQVTM and CDR2 ANQGSEA. The CDR3 is made up of 12 amino acids. The CDR3 spells CSVVIGQGRVFF. The CDR3 region has the DNA TGCAGCGTCGTTATAGGGCAGGGCCGGGTTTTCTTT. The complete variable domain, with remaining parts taken from reference TRBV29-1 and TRBJ1-1, reads SAVISQKPSRDICQRGTSLTIQCQVDSQVTMMFWYRQQPGQSLTLIATANQGSEATYESGFVIDKFPISRPNLTFSTLTVSNMSPEDSSIYLCSVVIGQGRVFFGQGTRLTVV.

This clonotype was observed a handful of times. The chain couples TRBV19 to TRBJ2-1; 7 bases align to TRBD2. CDR3 length equals 14 residues. V lost 5 bases and J lost 5; bases outside the gene matches: 6. Germline V gene sequence: CDR1 LNHDA, CDR2 SQIVND (reference sequence). This chain's CDR3 is CASSSLTSNNEQFF. CDR3 nucleotide sequence: TGTGCCAGTAGTTCACTGACTAGCAACAATGAGCAGTTCTTC.